The 23 T cell receptor beta chains in this list originate from one sample, sequenced in a study of CD8+ T cells in alopecia areata. cDNA reverse transcribed from extracted RNA served as the sequencing template. Sequenced by immunoSEQ multiplex PCR; TCRdb stores in-frame clones only, minus some. Of some 200,000 clones detected, approximately 45% appear once; the ten largest clones hold around 2.8%. As to treatment: oral pan-JAK inhibitor, 5-10 mg twice daily. Sample: CD4+ T cells sorted from blood, taken at approximately week 36, from a patient treated with tofacitinib. The receptors here all came from a human donor with alopecia areata.

This clone was counted only a few times. This chain joins TRBV28 and TRBJ2-5; weak D call: TRBD2 (5 bases). V was cut by 2 bases and J by 5 bases, with 9 bases left in between. The CDR3 sequence is 13 residues long. Looked up from germline, CDR1 is MDHEN and CDR2 is SYDVKM. DNA for the CDR3: TGTGCCAGCAGTTTAAGAGGGATGGAGACCCAGTACTTC. Translation: CASSLRGMETQYF.

This clone was found a few times. This rearrangement joins TRBV5-8 to TRBJ1-2; D is uncertain. This CDR3 contains 14 residues. The ends were cut back, 4 bases at V and 8 bases at J, with 18 bases in the middle. From germline, CDR1 is SGHTS and CDR2 YDEGEE. The CDR3, as DNA: TGTGCCAGCAGCCAGGATCTTCTCGCCCGGGGCTACACCTTC. Protein: CASSQDLLARGYTF.

The J gene is TRBJ1-2, the V gene TRBV2; D uncertain. The CDR3 spans 15 residues. Germline V gene data show CDR1 as SNHLY and CDR2 as FYNNEI. The germline V and J ends were trimmed by 2 bases and 0 bases, with 10 bases remaining between them. The CDR3 DNA follows: TGTGCCAGCAGTGAATTGAGGGCCTCTAACTATGGCTACACCTTC. Its protein is CASSELRASNYGYTF.

This sequence joins TRBV2 and TRBJ2-2; the match to TRBD1 covers 11 bases. CDR3 size: 16 residues. J was trimmed by 2 bases and V by 6 bases; bases with no gene match: 5. CDR1 and CDR2 from the germline V gene are SNHLY and FYNNEI. CDR3 loop: CASRAGQGVNTGELFF. Written as DNA, the CDR3 is TGTGCCAGCAGGGCGGGACAGGGGGTAAACACCGGGGAGCTGTTTTTT. Variable domain in full (rest from reference TRBV2 and TRBJ2-2): EPEVTQTPSHQVTQMGQEVILRCVPISNHLYFYWYRQILGQKVEFLVSFYNNEISEKSEIFDDQFSVERPDGSNFTLKIRSTKLEDSAMYFCASRAGQGVNTGELFFGEGSRLTVL.

The chain combines TRBV5-4 with TRBJ1-1; D not certain. Trimming removed 3 bases at V and 5 bases at J, with 8 bases between. The CDR3 consists of 12 residues. The germline gives CDR1 SGHNT, CDR2 YYREEE (reference sequence). The CDR3: CASSWGRTEAFF. The CDR3 DNA is TGTGCCAGCAGCTGGGGTCGAACTGAAGCTTTCTTT. The variable domain in full, completed from reference TRBV5-4 and TRBJ1-1, reads ETGVTQSPTHLIKTRGQQVTLRCSSQSGHNTVSWYQQALGQGPQFIFQYYREEENGRGNFPPRFSGLQFPNYSSELNVNALELDDSALYLCASSWGRTEAFFGQGTRLTVV.

This clone was detected only a few times. The V and J genes are TRBV29-1 and TRBJ2-5, with 8 bases fitting TRBD1. CDR1 and CDR2 (germline): SQVTM, ANQGSEA. The CDR3 totals 13 residues. Trimming cost V 5 bases and J 5 bases; bases outside gene matches: 7. CDR3: CSVLGQGRETQYF. DNA for the CDR3: TGCAGCGTTCTCGGACAGGGCCGGGAGACCCAGTACTTC.

This clone was seen only a few times. The gene calls are TRBV11-2 and TRBJ2-7; 8 positions agree with TRBD2. This CDR3 is 15 amino acids long. J lost 5 bases, V lost 5 bases, and 11 bases had no gene match. CDR1 is SGHAT, CDR2 FQNNGV, per germline. In DNA form, the CDR3 reads TGTGCCAGCAGCCGACGCGCTAGCGGGTCCCACGAGCAGTACTTC. It is translated as CASSRRASGSHEQYF.

The chain is built from TRBV2 and TRBJ2-7, with TRBD2 as a possible D gene (6 bases). The CDR3 is 15 amino acids. V lost 4 bases and J 2 bases, leaving 15 bases between the germline ends. CDR1 is SNHLY, CDR2 FYNNEI, per germline. In DNA form, the CDR3 reads TGTGCCAGCAGTGTCGGGCGGGACCTAACCTACGAGCAGTACTTC. This codes for CASSVGRDLTYEQYF.

This clone was detected once. The CDR3 sequence: CASSASLGRELFF. CDR3 in DNA: TGTGCCAGCTCAGCTAGCCTGGGCCGGGAGCTGTTTTTT. The chain has TRBV6-5 and TRBJ2-2; D is perhaps TRBD2 (5 bases). Per the germline V gene, CDR1 is MNHEY and CDR2 is SVGAGI. This CDR3 spans 13 amino acids. The V gene lost 8 bases and the J gene lost 9 bases, with 16 bases spanning the gap.

The V gene is TRBV29-1, the J gene TRBJ2-3; D may be TRBD1 (5 bases). CDR1 SQVTM and CDR2 ANQGSEA come from the germline V gene. This CDR3 contains 13 residues. V was clipped by 3 bases and J by 1 base, with 8 bases between them. The CDR3 spells CSVESRGTDTQYF. As DNA, the CDR3 is TGCAGCGTTGAGAGCAGGGGCACAGATACGCAGTATTTT.

V usage is TRBV6-5 and J usage is TRBJ2-4, with TRBD2 as a possible D gene (5 bases). Trimming removed 0 bases from V and 6 bases from J, with 12 bases in between. The CDR3 length is 15 residues. Germline-derived CDR1 and CDR2 are MNHEY and SVGAGI. DNA of the CDR3: TGTGCCAGCAGTTACTCGAGCGGCAGTGTAAACATTCAGTACTTC. Residues: CASSYSSGSVNIQYF.

This clone was detected only once. The V call is TRBV7-3, the J call TRBJ2-5; 16 nucleotides align to TRBD2. The J segment lost 5 bases and the V segment lost 5 bases, leaving 11 bases of the junction unmatched. Germline V gives CDR1 SGHTA, CDR2 FQGTGA. The CDR3 is 18 amino acids. Here the CDR3 DNA reads TGTGCCAGCAGCCCCGGGACTAGCGGGAGGGCGGTTGGGGAGACCCAGTACTTC. This gives the protein CASSPGTSGRAVGETQYF.

The V gene is TRBV7-2, the J gene TRBJ1-1; possible D gene TRBD1, 6 bases. CDR1 SGHTA and CDR2 FQGNSA come from the germline V gene. CDR3 length: 12 amino acids. Trimming removed 6 bases from V and 7 bases from J, with 12 bases in between. The CDR3 nucleotides read TGTGCCAGCAGACTCCAGGGGCTTGAAGCTTTCTTT. This translates into CASRLQGLEAFF.

This chain connects TRBV5-1 to TRBJ2-7; 8 bases fit TRBD2. CDR3 length: 15 amino acids. Germline trimming cut 4 bases from V and 4 bases from J; bases unmatched to any gene: 10. The germline CDR1 and CDR2 sequences are SGHRS and YFSETQ. The CDR3 nucleotides read TGCGCCAGCAGCCCTGGGGGACTAGGAGGTTACGAGCAGTACTTC. It yields the protein CASSPGGLGGYEQYF.

This chain uses TRBV30 with TRBJ1-1, with D perhaps matching TRBD1 (5 bases). V was shortened by 1 base and J by 9 bases, with 9 bases between the two germline ends. This CDR3 spans 11 amino acids. CDR1 is GTSNPN, CDR2 SVGIG, per germline (reference sequence). The CDR3 loop reads CAWSGKGQAFF. The DNA of the CDR3 is TGTGCCTGGAGTGGCAAGGGACAAGCTTTCTTT.

The chain links TRBV5-1 to TRBJ2-2, with D unclear. The V gene lost 1 base and the J gene lost 8 bases, with 3 bases spanning the gap. Germline V gives CDR1 SGHRS, CDR2 YFSETQ. This CDR3 contains 11 residues. DNA of the CDR3: TGCGCCAGCAGCTTGCTAGGGGAGCTGTTTTTT. It encodes CASSLLGELFF.

The J gene is TRBJ1-5, the V gene TRBV27; maybe TRBD1 (6 bases). V gave up 8 bases and J gave up 3 bases, with 17 bases separating them. The CDR3 runs to 15 residues. Per the germline V gene, CDR1 is MNHEY and CDR2 is SMNVEV (reference sequence). The CDR3 sequence is CASPQSQGHNQPQHF. Here the CDR3 DNA reads TGTGCCAGCCCTCAAAGTCAGGGGCACAATCAGCCCCAGCATTTT.

This clone has just a few counts. V usage is TRBV5-1 and J usage is TRBJ2-5; no clear D gene. Deletions cut 4 bases from V and 7 bases from J, with 14 bases between. CDR1 is SGHRS, CDR2 YFSETQ, per germline. The CDR3 sequence is 13 residues long. CDR3 protein: CASSPDGVGTQYF. CDR3 bases: TGCGCCAGCAGCCCGGATGGGGTCGGGACCCAGTACTTC.

V and J are TRBV7-3 and TRBJ2-1; TRBD1 agrees at 8 bases. V lost 5 bases, J lost 6 bases, and 12 bases stayed unmatched. There are 16 residues in the CDR3. From germline, CDR1 is SGHTA and CDR2 FQGTGA. The CDR3 nucleotides read TGTGCCAGCAGCCCCCGGCCTATACAGGGGGGCAATGAGCAGTTCTTC. Protein product: CASSPRPIQGGNEQFF.

The rearrangement uses TRBV11-2 and TRBJ1-5; TRBD1 might be the D (6 bases). The CDR3 is made up of 14 amino acids. Germline V gene sequence: CDR1 SGHAT, CDR2 FQNNGV. V was pared by 3 bases and J by 6 bases, with 12 bases between. The CDR3 is CASSLVGAGQPQHF. The CDR3 DNA sequence: TGTGCCAGCAGCTTGGTGGGGGCGGGTCAGCCCCAGCATTTT. Full variable domain (missing parts from reference TRBV11-2 and TRBJ1-5): EAGVAQSPRYKIIEKRQSVAFWCNPISGHATLYWYQQILGQGPKLLIQFQNNGVVDDSQLPKDRFSAERLKGVDSTLKIQPAKLEDSAVYLCASSLVGAGQPQHFGDGTRLSIL.

The rearrangement uses TRBV14 and TRBJ2-1; TRBD1 is a possible D gene (6 bases). This CDR3 spans 14 amino acids. Trimming cost V 3 bases and J 5 bases, with 11 bases left between them. Germline CDR1 reads SGHDN; CDR2 reads FVKESK. The CDR3 DNA is TGTGCCAGCAGCCAGGGTCGGACAGACAATGAGCAGTTCTTC. Residues: CASSQGRTDNEQFF.

This clone was recorded a few times. The chain uses TRBV7-2 and TRBJ2-7; 8 nucleotides match TRBD1. J was trimmed by 6 bases and V by 1 base; bases with no gene match: 5. CDR1 is SGHTA, CDR2 FQGNSA, per germline. CDR3 size: 14 residues. CDR3 residues: CASSLVRGRPEQYF. In DNA, the CDR3 is TGTGCCAGCAGCTTAGTCAGGGGGCGCCCCGAGCAGTACTTC.

This clone was picked up a small number of times. The rearrangement uses TRBV19 and TRBJ2-5; D not certain. The V gene lost 4 bases and the J gene lost 5 bases, with 11 bases spanning the gap. From germline, CDR1 is LNHDA and CDR2 SQIVND (reference sequence). The CDR3 has 13 residues. In nucleotides, the CDR3 is TGTGCCAGTAGTAGCCTAGTTGCGGAGACCCAGTACTTC. It is translated as CASSSLVAETQYF.